Following are 17 T cell receptor beta chains from one sample sequenced in a study of blood T cell repertoires in COVID-19. The protocol was immunoSEQ multiplex PCR, while the TCRdb copy is restricted to in-frame clones and leaves out a portion. Of around 180,000 clones in the sample, more than 70% were seen once. The sample comprised peripheral blood. The receptors come from a man aged 40-50 years with active or convalescent COVID-19.

The chain combines TRBV27 with TRBJ1-5, with 11 bases aligning to TRBD1. Per germline, CDR1 MNHEY and CDR2 SMNVEV (reference sequence). This CDR3 comprises 17 residues. J lost 6 bases, V lost 6 bases, and 13 bases had no gene match. CDR3 nucleotides: TGTGCCAGCAGCCTGGAAGGACAGGGGGCGTCAAGTCAGCCCCAGCATTTT. Encoded protein: CASSLEGQGASSQPQHF.

This sequence joins TRBV9 and TRBJ2-3; 9 bases are shared with TRBD2. This CDR3 has 16 residues. The trim removed 2 bases at V and 2 bases at J, leaving 6 bases unmatched. Germline V lookup: CDR1 SGDLS, CDR2 YYNGEE. The CDR3 here is CASSVSSGTYTDTQYF. CDR3 nucleotides: TGTGCCAGCAGCGTCTCTAGCGGGACCTACACAGATACGCAGTATTTT.

The chain carries TRBV4-3 and TRBJ2-2; TRBD1 is a possible D gene (6 bases). The CDR3 has 15 amino acids. CDR1 is LGHNA, CDR2 YSLEER, per germline. Deletions cut 1 base from V and 4 bases from J, with 10 bases between. As DNA, the CDR3 is TGCGCCAGCAGCCAAGGACAGGTCCCCACCGGGGAGCTGTTTTTT. Translating gives CASSQGQVPTGELFF.

This clone was found once. The chain employs TRBV5-1 and TRBJ1-2; TRBD1 is a possible D gene (6 bases). The V gene lost 0 bases and the J gene lost 7 bases, with 10 bases spanning the gap. Germline values: CDR1 SGHRS, CDR2 YFSETQ. The CDR3 sequence is 13 residues long. The CDR3 loop reads CASSLGTEGGYTF. CDR3 DNA sequence: TGCGCCAGCAGCTTGGGGACAGAGGGTGGCTACACCTTC.

This chain joins TRBV5-1 and TRBJ2-2; perhaps TRBD2 as D (6 bases). Germline V gene data show CDR1 as SGHRS and CDR2 as YFSETQ. The CDR3 spans 17 residues. With 3 bases removed from V and 0 bases from J, the gap between germline ends came to 15 bases. The CDR3 reads CASSSPEEGSNTGELFF. The CDR3 DNA reads as TGCGCCAGCAGCTCCCCCGAGGAGGGTTCGAACACCGGGGAGCTGTTTTTT. Combining the CDR3 with reference TRBV5-1 and TRBJ2-2 gives the whole variable domain KAGVTQTPRYLIKTRGQQVTLSCSPISGHRSVSWYQQTPGQGLQFLFEYFSETQRNKGNFPGRFSGRQFSNSRSEMNVSTLELGDSALYLCASSSPEEGSNTGELFFGEGSRLTVL.

As for this clone: At the DNA level, this CDR3 is encoded by other sequences in the same sample as well. The genes are TRBV6-4 and TRBJ2-1; tentative D call: TRBD2 (7 bases). The CDR3 runs to 17 residues. Germline loops: CDR1 MRHNA, CDR2 SNTAGT. The V and J ends lost 2 bases and 6 bases respectively, with 20 bases between them. The CDR3 here is CASSDGLAGEGGNEQFF. CDR3 sequence (DNA): TGTGCCAGCAGTGACGGCCTTGCGGGGGAGGGGGGCAATGAGCAGTTCTTC.

V usage is TRBV9 and J usage is TRBJ2-1; maybe TRBD2 (6 bases). The CDR3 sequence is 16 residues long. Germline V CDR1 and CDR2: SGDLS, YYNGEE. V lost 2 bases to trimming and J lost 4 bases, with 16 bases between them. The CDR3 DNA sequence: TGTGCCAGCAGCGTTGGACGAAGCGGGCTGTACAATGAGCAGTTCTTC. This gives the protein CASSVGRSGLYNEQFF.

V is TRBV6-2 or TRBV6-3 and J is TRBJ2-7; a weak D match, TRBD1 (5 bases). From germline, CDR1 is MNHEY and CDR2 SVGEGT. The CDR3 totals 15 residues. Trimming cost V 2 bases and J 0 bases, with 11 bases left between them. The CDR3 DNA is TGTGCCAGCAGTTACGGGGCAGGGCCCTCCTACGAGCAGTACTTC. Its protein is CASSYGAGPSYEQYF.

The gene calls are TRBV19 and TRBJ2-7, with 13 bases aligning to TRBD2. The V and J ends lost 6 bases and 0 bases, in that order; junction bases with no gene match: 8. CDR1 is LNHDA and CDR2 is SQIVND in the germline V gene (reference sequence). This CDR3 is built from 17 residues. CDR3 DNA sequence: TGTGCCAGTAGCCCGGGACTAGCGGGGCTTAGCTCCTACGAGCAGTACTTC. It yields the protein CASSPGLAGLSSYEQYF.

The V gene is TRBV27, the J gene TRBJ1-5, with D perhaps TRBD1 (5 bases). The CDR3 length is 13 residues. The V and J ends lost 1 base and 5 bases respectively, with 6 bases between them. Germline V lookup: CDR1 MNHEY, CDR2 SMNVEV (reference sequence). The CDR3 nucleotides are TGTGCCAGCAGTTTATGGGGCCATCAGCCCCAGCATTTT. This encodes CASSLWGHQPQHF.

The V gene is TRBV7-2, the J gene TRBJ2-7, with TRBD2 matching over 7 bases. V trimming: 5 bases; J trimming: 0 bases; junction bases outside the gene matches: 7. The CDR3 extends over 15 amino acids. The germline V gene encodes CDR1 SGHTA and CDR2 FQGNSA. CDR3 loop: CASSLGGYISYEQYF. CDR3 nucleotide sequence: TGTGCCAGCAGCCTCGGGGGGTATATCTCCTACGAGCAGTACTTC.

The table lists this clone with a count of one. V usage is TRBV19 and J usage is TRBJ2-3; TRBD2 agrees at 14 bases. After removal of 5 bases from V and 4 bases from J, the junction contained 5 bases not matched to a gene. CDR1 is LNHDA, CDR2 SQIVND, per germline (reference sequence). The CDR3 is 16 residues long. Written as DNA, the CDR3 is TGTGCCAGTAGTTTAAGACTAGCGGGGGGGTCAGATACGCAGTATTTT. Protein: CASSLRLAGGSDTQYF. Complete variable domain (other parts from reference TRBV19 and TRBJ2-3): DGGITQSPKYLFRKEGQNVTLSCEQNLNHDAMYWYRQDPGQGLRLIYYSQIVNDFQKGDIAEGYSVSREKKESFPLTVTSAQKNPTAFYLCASSLRLAGGSDTQYFGPGTRLTVL.

The rearrangement links TRBV30 to TRBJ2-5; weak D call: TRBD1 (6 bases). The CDR3 is made up of 13 amino acids. Trimming removed 0 bases from V and 2 bases from J, with 7 bases in between. Germline V CDR1 and CDR2: GTSNPN, SVGIG (reference sequence). As DNA, the CDR3 is TGTGCCTGGAGTGTCAGGGGTCAAGAGACCCAGTACTTC. Translation: CAWSVRGQETQYF.

The CDR3 protein is CASSTGQPNTEAFF. The CDR3 region has the DNA TGTGCCAGCAGCACGGGACAGCCCAACACTGAAGCTTTCTTT. The rearrangement joins TRBV11-3 to TRBJ1-1; 7 bases line up with TRBD1. Trimming removed 5 bases from V and 2 bases from J; junction bases left unmatched: 5. The length of the CDR3 is 14 residues. In germline, CDR1 is SGHNT, CDR2 YENEEA.

The chain joins TRBV5-4 to TRBJ2-1; 8 bases are shared with TRBD1. The CDR3 has 17 residues. CDR1 and CDR2 from the germline V gene are SGHNT and YYREEE (reference sequence). With V trimmed by 4 bases and J by 4 bases, 13 bases remained unmatched. For the CDR3, the DNA is TGTGCCAGCAGCCTGATAACGGGGACAGGCCATTACAATGAGCAGTTCTTC. Translating gives CASSLITGTGHYNEQFF. Using reference TRBV5-4 and TRBJ2-1 for the parts outside the CDR3, the full variable domain is ETGVTQSPTHLIKTRGQQVTLRCSSQSGHNTVSWYQQALGQGPQFIFQYYREEENGRGNFPPRFSGLQFPNYSSELNVNALELDDSALYLCASSLITGTGHYNEQFFGPGTRLTVL.

V is TRBV5-1 and J is TRBJ2-7; D unclear. V lost 0 bases, J lost 6 bases, and 16 bases lay in between. Germline CDR1 reads SGHRS; CDR2 reads YFSETQ. CDR3 size: 15 residues. This CDR3 is CASSLGTISRSEQYF. CDR3 bases: TGCGCCAGCAGCTTGGGCACCATTAGCCGCAGCGAGCAGTACTTC.

The chain recombines TRBV7-2 with TRBJ1-6; TRBD1 agrees at 7 bases. V was pared by 5 bases and J by 0 bases, with 7 bases of the junction left unmatched. CDR3 size: 17 residues. The germline V gene encodes CDR1 SGHTA and CDR2 FQGNSA. CDR3 sequence (DNA): TGTGCCAGCAGCCCAGGGACAGCCTTCTCCTATAATTCACCCCTCCACTTT. Translating it yields CASSPGTAFSYNSPLHF.